This passage covers 7 T cell receptor beta chains from one sample sequenced in a study of T cell responses to AZD1222 COVID-19 vaccine. The data were produced by immunoSEQ multiplex PCR, yet TCRdb's version contains in-frame clones alone and is incomplete. The table shows 200,000 or so clones, with roughly 88% occurring only once. Specimen: peripheral blood, collected on day 0 of AZD1222 vaccination. These receptors were taken from an adult in good health.

The V call is TRBV2, the J call TRBJ2-3, with TRBD1 matching 7 bases. CDR1 is SNHLY, CDR2 FYNNEI, per germline. V shed 6 bases, J shed 2 bases, and the junction held 11 bases outside the gene matches. The CDR3 extends over 16 amino acids. CDR3 sequence reads: CASRRDRDGFTDTQYF. The CDR3 DNA sequence: TGTGCCAGCAGAAGAGACAGGGATGGGTTCACAGATACGCAGTATTTT. Filled out from reference TRBV2 and TRBJ2-3, the complete variable domain reads EPEVTQTPSHQVTQMGQEVILRCVPISNHLYFYWYRQILGQKVEFLVSFYNNEISEKSEIFDDQFSVERPDGSNFTLKIRSTKLEDSAMYFCASRRDRDGFTDTQYFGPGTRLTVL.

The chain uses TRBV3-1 (or the pseudogene TRBV3-2) and TRBJ2-3, with D possibly being TRBD2 (5 bases). The CDR3 sequence is 14 residues long. CDR1 LGHDT and CDR2 YNNKEL come from the germline V gene (reference sequence). Trimming took off 4 bases at V and 9 bases at J, with 17 bases between the two ends. CDR3 region: CASSRRRALNTQYF. Written as DNA, the CDR3 is TGTGCCAGCAGCCGGAGGCGGGCGCTTAACACGCAGTATTTT.

The J gene is TRBJ2-2, the V gene TRBV7-9; D is uncertain. The CDR3 contains 13 residues. V was cut by 5 bases and J by 6 bases, with 10 bases left in between. Germline V gene sequence: CDR1 SEHNR, CDR2 FQNEAQ (reference sequence). CDR3: CASSHGPAGELFF. CDR3 DNA: TGTGCCAGCAGCCATGGCCCGGCCGGGGAGCTGTTTTTT. The full variable domain, with the rest looked up from reference TRBV7-9 and TRBJ2-2, is DTGVSQNPRHKITKRGQNVTFRCDPISEHNRLYWYRQTLGQGPEFLTYFQNEAQLEKSRLLSDRFSAERPKGSFSTLEIQRTEQGDSAMYLCASSHGPAGELFFGEGSRLTVL.

The chain joins TRBV7-2 to TRBJ2-1; D is undetermined. Germline CDR1 reads SGHTA; CDR2 reads FQGNSA. The V and J ends lost 4 bases and 2 bases respectively, with 12 bases between them. The CDR3 contains 15 residues. CDR3 sequence reads: CASSSGPLTYNEQFF. In nucleotides, the CDR3 is TGTGCCAGCAGCTCCGGACCGTTGACCTACAATGAGCAGTTCTTC.

J is TRBJ1-1 and V is TRBV28; TRBD1 is a possible D gene (5 bases). The CDR3 runs 11 residues. V was shortened by 6 bases and J by 10 bases, with 12 bases between the two germline ends. In germline, CDR1 is MDHEN, CDR2 SYDVKM. DNA of the CDR3: TGTGCCAGCAGCGGGGGGTGGGTAGCTTTCTTT. Its protein product is CASSGGWVAFF. Drawing the rest from reference TRBV28 and TRBJ1-1, the complete variable domain is DVKVTQSSRYLVKRTGEKVFLECVQDMDHENMFWYRQDPGLGLRLIYFSYDVKMKEKGDIPEGYSVSREKKERFSLILESASTNQTSMYLCASSGGWVAFFGQGTRLTVV.

In this sample, this clone turned up a few times. The V gene is TRBV28, the J gene TRBJ1-5, with TRBD1 matching over 10 bases. The V gene's germline CDR1 is MDHEN and CDR2 SYDVKM. The CDR3 length is 20 residues. J gave up 2 bases and V 3 bases, and 16 bases lay outside the gene matches. The CDR3, as DNA: TGTGCCAGCAGTTTCATACTAGGGACAGGGGCCGAAAGGGGCAATCAGCCCCAGCATTTT. Encoded protein: CASSFILGTGAERGNQPQHF.

V is TRBV15 and J is TRBJ1-5; D is uncertain. Trimming removed 0 bases from V and 5 bases from J, with 14 bases in between. CDR3 length: 16 residues. Germline assignment: CDR1 LNHNV and CDR2 YYDKDF (reference sequence). The CDR3 region has the DNA TGTGCCACCAGCAGAGATAATCGGGCTCCGGATCAGCCCCAGCATTTT. This translates into CATSRDNRAPDQPQHF.